The subject of this entry is one T cell receptor (beta chain). Brentuximab vedotin exposure varied among the patients, all of whom had relapsed after autologous stem cell transplantation. The data derive from a study of PD-1 blockade in classical Hodgkin lymphoma. Study context: Nivolumab dosing for patients was 3 mg/kg, administered intravenously every 2 weeks.

Sequencing used immunoSEQ multiplex PCR; TCRdb keeps in-frame clones, though not all of them. The data contain around 99,000 clones, more than 80% of them singletons. The CDR3 runs to 14 residues. V gave up 5 bases and J gave up 5 bases, with 15 bases separating them. In germline, CDR1 is LNHDA, CDR2 SQIVND (reference sequence). This clonotype was obtained from a human donor with classical Hodgkin lymphoma. The rearrangement links TRBV19 to TRBJ2-5; no clear D. Sample: peripheral blood mononuclear cells (PBMCs), taken before the second cycle of nivolumab. CDR3 in amino acids: CASSPDLTGETQYF. In DNA, the CDR3 is TGTGCCAGTAGTCCCGACCTGACCGGGGAGACCCAGTACTTC.